The following is a TCR beta chain sequence with its context. The CDR3 totals 16 residues. V dropped 1 base and J dropped 2 bases, with 13 bases sitting between them. Germline CDR1 and CDR2: SGHNT and YENEEA. In the authors' workflow: Scientists estimated how many nucleated cells there were by amplifying reference gene primers. Method: immunoSEQ multiplex PCR; TCRdb's copy keeps in-frame clones and lacks some. The V and J calls and clone size come from that table; D and trimming were worked out from the DNA. The sample records 150,000 to 200,000 clones, less than 90% being singletons. This entry comes from a study of blood T cell repertoires in COVID-19. About the research overall: Acute-phase and convalescent COVID-19 samples originated in the United States, Italy and Spain. Sample material is recorded as cDNA or gDNA derived from T cells, B-cell-depleted T cells, or PBMCs.

This clonotype originated in a man between 60 and 70 years old with acute or convalescent COVID-19. The sequencing sample was made of peripheral blood. The rearrangement links TRBV11-3 to TRBJ2-3; no firm D call. CDR3 amino acids: CASSLGPSAITDTQYF. CDR3 DNA: TGTGCCAGCAGCTTAGGTCCCAGCGCGATCACAGATACGCAGTATTTT.